One and the same sample provided the 28 T cell receptor beta chains below, sequenced in a study of molecular identifiers for immune sequencing clone quantification. TCRdb re-called the PCR reads with MiXCR, one entry per CDR3 protein. The sample records about 640,000 distinct CDR3 sequences, 15% to 20% being singletons. The sample was naive CD8+ T cells from blood, with Jurkat cell RNA spiked in. As for subset: FACS-sorted CD8+CD4-CCR7+CD45RA+ naive T cells. The receptors stem from a human donor in good health. Some libraries in this study had Jurkat cell RNA spiked in.

As concerns this clonotype: A much larger clone sits a single nucleotide away, making a read error possible. The genes are TRBV6-5 and TRBJ2-7, with D possibly called TRBD1 or TRBD2 (5 bases each). CDR1 is MNHEY, CDR2 SVGAGI, per germline. The CDR3 runs to 15 residues. Trimming shortened V by 4 bases and J by 6 bases, and 19 bases separated the two germline ends. CDR3 in DNA: TGTGCCAGCAGTTCCCAGACAGAGGGTACCGTCGAGCAGTACTTC. Its translation: CASSSQTEGTVEQYF.

This clonotype was seen at least ten times. J is TRBJ2-7 and V is TRBV28; 9 nucleotides align to TRBD2. The CDR3 is 14 residues long. V lost 7 bases to trimming and J lost 2 bases; unmatched junction nucleotides: 6. CDR1 and CDR2 (germline): MDHEN, SYDVKM. The CDR3 loop is CASTRTSEAYEQYF. CDR3 nucleotide sequence: TGTGCCAGCACCCGGACTAGCGAGGCCTACGAGCAGTACTTC. Full variable domain (missing parts from reference TRBV28 and TRBJ2-7): DVKVTQSSRYLVKRTGEKVFLECVQDMDHENMFWYRQDPGLGLRLIYFSYDVKMKEKGDIPEGYSVSREKKERFSLILESASTNQTSMYLCASTRTSEAYEQYFGPGTRLTVT.

The chain is built from TRBV11-2 and TRBJ2-2; 12 bases line up with TRBD2. The CDR3 contains 18 residues. V lost 1 base to trimming and J lost 1 base; unmatched junction nucleotides: 4. In germline, CDR1 is SGHAT, CDR2 FQNNGV. In DNA, the CDR3 is TGTGCCAGCAGCTTAGTTCTGGGACTAGCGGGGAACACCGGGGAGCTGTTTTTT. It specifies CASSLVLGLAGNTGELFF.

As concerns this clonotype: The junction shows a germline mismatch at one end, possibly a read error. The chain couples TRBV12-5 to TRBJ1-2, with D unresolved. The CDR3 is 10 amino acids. Germline-derived CDR1 and CDR2 are LGHNT and FRNRAP. The CDR3 here is CARGLVPPRF. CDR3 nucleotides: TGTGCTAGAGGTTTGGTACCCCCCCGCTTC.

The sample holds many counts of this clonotype. The genes are TRBV19 and TRBJ1-5, with 8 bases aligning to TRBD1. After removal of 3 bases from V and 6 bases from J, the junction contained 7 bases not matched to a gene. This CDR3 is built from 15 residues. The V gene's germline CDR1 is LNHDA and CDR2 SQIVND (reference sequence). Here the CDR3 DNA reads TGTGCCAGTAGTATTGGAGACAGGGGAAGTCAGCCCCAGCATTTT. Its protein product is CASSIGDRGSQPQHF.

With regard to this clonotype: This clone may be a read error of a much larger clone one base away. The rearrangement uses TRBV29-1 and TRBJ2-7; perhaps TRBD2 as D (6 bases). The CDR3 spans 13 residues. The germline V and J ends were trimmed by 0 bases and 7 bases, with 13 bases remaining between them. Germline V CDR1 and CDR2: SQVTM, ANQGSEA. The CDR3 sequence is CSVEDGLGGEQYF. The CDR3 DNA follows: TGCAGCGTTGAAGATGGGCTTGGGGGGGAGCAGTACTTC.

The chain employs TRBV6-5 and TRBJ1-5; D is unresolved. Per the germline V gene, CDR1 is MNHEY and CDR2 is SVGAGI. V was shortened by 2 bases and J by 5 bases, with 7 bases between the two germline ends. The CDR3 extends over 13 amino acids. CDR3 sequence reads: CASSYHSDQPQHF. In DNA form, the CDR3 reads TGTGCCAGCAGTTACCATTCAGATCAGCCCCAGCATTTT.

The chain links TRBV19 to TRBJ1-1, with D tentatively TRBD1 (5 bases). The V end was cut by 7 bases, the J end by 7 bases, with 13 bases between. The CDR3 runs to 12 residues. Germline V CDR1 and CDR2: LNHDA, SQIVND (reference sequence). CDR3 nucleotides: TGTGCCAGTACCCGAATGGGGGGTGAAGCTTTCTTT. It is translated as CASTRMGGEAFF.

This clonotype was recorded many times. The chain combines TRBV10-3 with TRBJ2-7; D is unclear. Trimming left V 4 bases short and J 3 bases short, with 13 bases between. This CDR3 contains 14 residues. Germline assignment: CDR1 ENHRY and CDR2 SYGVKD. The chain's CDR3 is CAISVELSGYEQYF. DNA of the CDR3: TGTGCCATCAGTGTCGAGTTATCGGGCTACGAGCAGTACTTC.

The chain has TRBV15 and TRBJ2-7; 9 bases map to TRBD1. Germline V gene sequence: CDR1 LNHNV, CDR2 YYDKDF (reference sequence). The CDR3 contains 14 residues. The V gene end was trimmed by 1 base and the J gene end by 7 bases; junction bases not matched to a gene: 5. DNA for the CDR3: TGTGCCACCAGCAGAGGGACAGGGGTGGGTGAGCAGTACTTC. Protein: CATSRGTGVGEQYF. Drawing the rest from reference TRBV15 and TRBJ2-7, the complete variable domain is DAMVIQNPRYQVTQFGKPVTLSCSQTLNHNVMYWYQQKSSQAPKLLFHYYDKDFNNEADTPDNFQSRRPNTSFCFLDIRSPGLGDTAMYLCATSRGTGVGEQYFGPGTRLTVT.

Comment on this clonotype: A much larger clone differs from this one at a single base, so this may be a read error. The chain carries TRBV6-5 and TRBJ2-1; maybe TRBD1 (6 bases). V was cut by 2 bases and J by 9 bases, with 17 bases left in between. Per the germline V gene, CDR1 is MNHEY and CDR2 is SVGAGI. The CDR3 covers 15 residues. The CDR3 here is CASSYPGRGGSEQFF. CDR3 in DNA: TGTGCCAGCAGTTACCCTGGCAGGGGCGGCAGTGAGCAGTTCTTC.

This clonotype has ten or more counts. V and J are TRBV24-1 and TRBJ2-1; D remains unclear. The V and J ends lost 6 bases and 6 bases respectively, with 11 bases between them. CDR3 size: 13 residues. In germline, CDR1 is KGHDR, CDR2 SFDVKD. The CDR3 here is CATSLHQANEQFF. The DNA for the CDR3 is TGTGCCACCAGTTTACACCAGGCCAATGAGCAGTTCTTC.

The chain is built from TRBV4-3 and TRBJ1-1, with D possibly matching TRBD1 (5 bases). V was trimmed by 1 base and J by 3 bases, leaving 12 bases between them. The length of the CDR3 is 15 residues. CDR1 is LGHNA and CDR2 is YSLEER in the germline V gene. Here the CDR3 DNA reads TGCGCCAGCAGCCAAGCCCGGGGCGGAGACACTGAAGCTTTCTTT. It specifies CASSQARGGDTEAFF.

The sample holds many counts of this clonotype. This chain connects TRBV7-9 to TRBJ2-3; D unresolved. V was cut by 5 bases and J by 2 bases, with 14 bases left in between. The length of the CDR3 is 15 residues. Germline assignment: CDR1 SEHNR and CDR2 FQNEAQ (reference sequence). The CDR3 reads CASSPYPTFTDTQYF. In nucleotides, the CDR3 is TGTGCCAGCAGCCCATACCCTACGTTCACAGATACGCAGTATTTT.

This clonotype occurred a few times. This chain links TRBV6-2 or TRBV6-3 with TRBJ2-1; a possible D gene is TRBD1 (6 bases). CDR3 size: 14 residues. With 2 bases removed from V and 7 bases from J, the gap between germline ends came to 12 bases. The germline V gene has CDR1 MNHEY and CDR2 SVGEGT. The CDR3 DNA follows: TGTGCCAGCAGTTACGCAGGGGTAGGGAATGAGCAGTTCTTC. It specifies CASSYAGVGNEQFF.

A word on this clonotype: This may be a read error, as it is one base from a much larger clone. The chain uses TRBV20-1 and TRBJ1-2; D gene uncertain. Germline V gene lookup returns CDR1 DFQATT and CDR2 SNEGSKA (reference sequence). The CDR3 runs 13 residues. V shed 5 bases and J shed 0 bases, with 10 bases lying between them. CDR3 in amino acids: CSAGSGTNYGYTF. Here the CDR3 DNA reads TGCAGTGCTGGCTCGGGGACTAACTATGGCTACACCTTC.

To note about this clonotype: This may stem from a read error, because a much larger clone lies one nucleotide away. The chain has TRBV27 and TRBJ1-4; D unclear. The CDR3 loop spans 16 amino acids. Germline lookup yields CDR1 MNHEY and CDR2 SMNVEV (reference sequence). CDR3 nucleotides: TGTGCCAGCAGTTTATCGCGAGGTTCAACTAATGAAAAACTGGTTTTT. Translated, it gives CASSLSRGSTNEKLVF.

A remark on this clonotype: A much larger clone sits a single nucleotide away, making a read error possible. This sequence joins TRBV6-2 or TRBV6-3 and TRBJ1-1; D uncertain. The CDR3 is 13 amino acids. Trimming left V 8 bases short and J 2 bases short, with 12 bases between. Germline V gene lookup returns CDR1 MNHEY and CDR2 SVGEGT. CDR3: CASSWSINTEAFF. DNA of the CDR3: TGTGCCAGCTCCTGGAGCATAAACACTGAAGCTTTCTTT.

This chain uses TRBV12-5 with TRBJ2-7, with 10 bases aligning to TRBD1. Germline CDR1 is LGHNT and CDR2 is FRNRAP. The CDR3 runs to 15 residues. After removal of 6 bases from V and 5 bases from J, the junction contained 10 bases not matched to a gene. In DNA form, the CDR3 reads TGTGCTAGTGGCTTAGGGACAGGGGCGACAGACGAGCAGTACTTC. Translation gives CASGLGTGATDEQYF.

This sequence joins TRBV20-1 and TRBJ1-4, with D uncertain. In germline, CDR1 is DFQATT, CDR2 SNEGSKA (reference sequence). V dropped 6 bases and J dropped 7 bases, with 21 bases sitting between them. The CDR3 covers 15 residues. CDR3 in amino acids: CSALAEGWAIEKLFF. The CDR3 DNA follows: TGCAGTGCCCTTGCGGAGGGATGGGCTATTGAAAAACTGTTTTTT.

Only a few counts were recorded for this clonotype. CDR3 region: CASSLPQGKSEAFF. The CDR3 DNA follows: TGTGCCAGCAGCTTGCCTCAGGGAAAGAGTGAAGCTTTCTTT. The chain has TRBV5-4 and TRBJ1-1; tentative D call: TRBD1 (5 bases). The CDR3 length is 14 residues. V lost 1 base to trimming and J lost 7 bases, with 14 bases between them. CDR1 and CDR2 from the germline V gene are SGHNT and YYREEE (reference sequence).

On this clonotype itself: This may stem from a read error, because a much larger clone lies one nucleotide away. The chain couples TRBV13 to TRBJ2-5, with 7 bases lining up with TRBD1. The CDR3 has 15 amino acids. Germline V gene lookup returns CDR1 PRHDT and CDR2 FYEKMQ (reference sequence). CDR3 amino acids: CAGSLGTENQETQYF. The CDR3 coding sequence is TGTGCCGGCAGCTTAGGGACAGAAAATCAAGAGACCCAGTACTTC.

This clonotype was detected ten times or more. The CDR3 coding sequence is TGTGCCAGCAACAACAGGGGGCTTACTGAAGCTTTCTTT. This translates into CASNNRGLTEAFF. V usage is TRBV6-1 and J usage is TRBJ1-1; 9 bases are shared with TRBD1. Germline assignment: CDR1 MNHNS and CDR2 SASEGT. The CDR3 extends over 13 amino acids. The junction had 5 bases not matched to a gene; V was cut back by 7 bases and J by 5 bases.

This clonotype was recorded only once. A read error may produce the germline difference seen at one junction end. The chain links TRBV9 to TRBJ2-2, with D perhaps TRBD1 (6 bases). The CDR3 loop spans 15 amino acids. CDR1 is SGDLS and CDR2 is YYNGEE in the germline V gene. The CDR3, as DNA: TGTGCCAGCAGCCCCAACAGGGCTTCGGTCGGGGAGCTGTTATTT. It encodes CASSPNRASVGELLF. Looking up the rest from reference TRBV9 and TRBJ2-2 gives the full variable domain: DSGVTQTPKHLITATGQRVTLRCSPRSGDLSVYWYQQSLDQGLQFLIQYYNGEERAKGNILERFSAQQFPDLHSELNLSSLELGDSALYFCASSPNRASVGELLFGEGSRLTVL.

In its sample, this clonotype was seen many times. V gene TRBV4-1 combines with J gene TRBJ2-3, with D possibly being TRBD1 (5 bases). The V gene's germline CDR1 is MGHRA and CDR2 YSYEKL. The V end was cut by 0 bases, the J end by 6 bases, with 7 bases between. This CDR3 comprises 13 residues. CDR3 DNA: TGCGCCAGCAGCCAAGAGCCAGGGGATACGCAGTATTTT. Translating gives CASSQEPGDTQYF.

This clonotype turned up a few times. The chain has TRBV20-1 and TRBJ2-7, with 8 bases lining up with TRBD2. With V trimmed by 6 bases and J by 3 bases, 7 bases remained unmatched. CDR1 is DFQATT and CDR2 is SNEGSKA in the germline V gene (reference sequence). The CDR3 extends over 13 amino acids. This CDR3 is CSAPTSDDYEQYF. CDR3 nucleotide sequence: TGCAGTGCCCCGACTAGCGACGACTACGAGCAGTACTTC.

This clonotype was recorded many times. This chain connects TRBV7-2 to TRBJ2-7; 10 bases match TRBD2. The ends lost 5 bases at V and 2 bases at J; junction bases unmatched: 6. The CDR3 runs 15 residues. CDR1 and CDR2 (germline): SGHTA, FQGNSA. CDR3 region: CASSPSSGGAYEQYF. The CDR3 DNA sequence: TGTGCCAGCAGCCCATCAAGCGGGGGGGCCTACGAGCAGTACTTC.

Notes on this clonotype: Germline and junction disagree at one end, which may indicate a read error. J is TRBJ2-1 and V is TRBV28, with TRBD2 matching 8 bases. Germline CDR1 reads MDHEN; CDR2 reads SYDVKM. CDR3 size: 14 residues. This CDR3 reads CASGFSGGPDEQFF. The CDR3 nucleotides are TGTGCCAGCGGTTTCTCGGGAGGGCCGGATGAGCAGTTCTTC.